This T cell receptor beta chain was sequenced in a study of tumor-infiltrating lymphocytes in primary liver carcinoma. From unsorted bulk tissue weighing roughly 17-31 mg, DNA and RNA were co-extracted. CDR3 length equals 14 residues. Germline V gives CDR1 SGHAT, CDR2 FQDESV (reference sequence). On this clonotype itself: At one end, the junction sequence differs from germline, possibly due to a read error.

From 500 to 600 ng of total RNA, TCR beta-specific cDNA was reverse-transcribed using a constant-region primer. Three nested multiplex PCR rounds, a slightly modified ARM-PCR, produced the libraries for TCR beta. Forward primers for TRBV1-TRBV30 and a C-beta reverse primer served the first two PCR rounds, at roughly 10 cycles each. Via MiXCR, TCRdb re-called the multiplex PCR reads, giving one row per CDR3 protein. Found here are approximately 100,000 distinct CDR3 sequences, around two thirds of them singletons; the top ten hold less than 15%. This receptor was obtained from a woman in her fifties or sixties with primary liver carcinoma and hepatitis B virus infection. The chain has TRBV11-1 and TRBJ1-2, with TRBD1 matching 7 bases. The sequencing input was liver tumor tissue from sampling region 2. Described subset: tumor region T2, inferior pole. The CDR3 here is CTSSSGQYPHGYTF. The CDR3, as DNA: TGTACCAGCAGCTCGGGACAGTATCCGCATGGCTACACCTTC.